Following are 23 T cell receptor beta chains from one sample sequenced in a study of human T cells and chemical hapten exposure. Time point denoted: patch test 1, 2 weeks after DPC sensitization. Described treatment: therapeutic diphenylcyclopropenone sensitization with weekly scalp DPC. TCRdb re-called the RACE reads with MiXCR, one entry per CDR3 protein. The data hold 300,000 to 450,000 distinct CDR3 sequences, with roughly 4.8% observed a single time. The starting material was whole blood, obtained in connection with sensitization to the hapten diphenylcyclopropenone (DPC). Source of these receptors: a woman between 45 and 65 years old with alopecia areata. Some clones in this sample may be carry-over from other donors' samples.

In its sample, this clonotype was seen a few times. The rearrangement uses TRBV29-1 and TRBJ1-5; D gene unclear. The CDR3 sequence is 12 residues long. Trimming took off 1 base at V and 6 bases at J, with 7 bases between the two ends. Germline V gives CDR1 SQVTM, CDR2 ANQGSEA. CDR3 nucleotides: TGCAGCGTTGAAGGGGGAGGTCAGCCCCAGCATTTT. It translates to CSVEGGGQPQHF.

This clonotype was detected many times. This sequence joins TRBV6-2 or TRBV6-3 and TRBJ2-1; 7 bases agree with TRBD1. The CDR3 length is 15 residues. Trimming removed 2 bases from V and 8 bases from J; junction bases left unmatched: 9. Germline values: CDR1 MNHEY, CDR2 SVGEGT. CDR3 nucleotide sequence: TGTGCCAGCAGTTACGAGGGACAGATACGGGATGAGCAGTTCTTC. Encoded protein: CASSYEGQIRDEQFF.

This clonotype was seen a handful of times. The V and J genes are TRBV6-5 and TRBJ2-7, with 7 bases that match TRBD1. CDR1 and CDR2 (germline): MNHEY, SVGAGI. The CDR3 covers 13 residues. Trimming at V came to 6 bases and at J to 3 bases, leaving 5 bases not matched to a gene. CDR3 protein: CASRAGGGYEQYF. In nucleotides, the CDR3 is TGTGCCAGCAGGGCAGGGGGTGGCTACGAGCAGTACTTC.

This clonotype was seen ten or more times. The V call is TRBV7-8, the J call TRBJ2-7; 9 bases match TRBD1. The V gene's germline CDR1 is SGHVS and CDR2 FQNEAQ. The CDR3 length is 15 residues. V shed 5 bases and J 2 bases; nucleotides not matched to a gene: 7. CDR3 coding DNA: TGTGCCAGCAGCGCAGCCGGGACAGGGACCTACGAGCAGTACTTC. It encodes CASSAAGTGTYEQYF.

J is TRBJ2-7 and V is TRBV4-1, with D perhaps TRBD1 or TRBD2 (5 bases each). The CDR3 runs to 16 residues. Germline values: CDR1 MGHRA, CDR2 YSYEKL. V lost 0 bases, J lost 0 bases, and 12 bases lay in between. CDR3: CASSQDRGISSYEQYF. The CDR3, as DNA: TGCGCCAGCAGCCAAGATCGGGGCATAAGCTCCTACGAGCAGTACTTC.

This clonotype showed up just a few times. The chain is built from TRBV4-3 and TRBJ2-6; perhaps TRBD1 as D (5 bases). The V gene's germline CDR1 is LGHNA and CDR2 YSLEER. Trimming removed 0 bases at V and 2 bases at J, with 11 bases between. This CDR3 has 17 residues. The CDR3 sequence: CASSQESPGPGANVLTF. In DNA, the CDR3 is TGCGCCAGCAGCCAAGAAAGCCCAGGGCCTGGGGCCAACGTCCTGACTTTC.

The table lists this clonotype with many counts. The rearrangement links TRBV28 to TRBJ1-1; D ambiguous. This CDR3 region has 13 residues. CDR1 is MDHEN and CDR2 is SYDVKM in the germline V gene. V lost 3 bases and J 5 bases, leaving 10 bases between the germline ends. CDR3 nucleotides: TGTGCCAGCAGTTTGGGTCCGGGGACTGAAGCTTTCTTT. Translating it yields CASSLGPGTEAFF.

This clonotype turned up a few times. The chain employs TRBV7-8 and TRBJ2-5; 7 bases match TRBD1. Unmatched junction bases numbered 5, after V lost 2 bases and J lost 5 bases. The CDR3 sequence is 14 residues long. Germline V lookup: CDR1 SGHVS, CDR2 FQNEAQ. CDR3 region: CASSLPYRGETQYF. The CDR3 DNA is TGTGCCAGCAGCTTACCATACAGGGGCGAGACCCAGTACTTC.

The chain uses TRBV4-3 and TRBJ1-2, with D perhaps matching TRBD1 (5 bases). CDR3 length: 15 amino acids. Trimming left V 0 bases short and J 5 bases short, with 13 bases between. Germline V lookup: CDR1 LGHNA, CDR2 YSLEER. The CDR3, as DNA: TGCGCCAGCAGCCAAGATCAGGCAGGGAATTATGGCTACACCTTC. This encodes CASSQDQAGNYGYTF.

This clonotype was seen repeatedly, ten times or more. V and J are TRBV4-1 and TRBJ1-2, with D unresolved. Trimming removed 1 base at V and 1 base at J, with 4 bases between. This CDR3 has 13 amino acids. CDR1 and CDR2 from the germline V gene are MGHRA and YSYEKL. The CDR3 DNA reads TGCGCCAGCAGCCAAGGAGATAACTATGGCTACACCTTC. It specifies CASSQGDNYGYTF.

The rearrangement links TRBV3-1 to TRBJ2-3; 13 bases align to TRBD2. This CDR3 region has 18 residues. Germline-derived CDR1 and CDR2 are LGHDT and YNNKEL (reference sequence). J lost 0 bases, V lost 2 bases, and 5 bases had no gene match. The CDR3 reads CASSQPRLAGGSTDTQYF. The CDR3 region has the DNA TGTGCCAGCAGCCAACCACGACTAGCGGGGGGAAGCACAGATACGCAGTATTTT.

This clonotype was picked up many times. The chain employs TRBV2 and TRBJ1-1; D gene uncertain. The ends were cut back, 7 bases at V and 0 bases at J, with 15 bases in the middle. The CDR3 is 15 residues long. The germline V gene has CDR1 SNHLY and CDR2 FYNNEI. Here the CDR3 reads CASTDIRSMNTEAFF. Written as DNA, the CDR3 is TGTGCCAGCACCGATATCAGGAGCATGAACACTGAAGCTTTCTTT.

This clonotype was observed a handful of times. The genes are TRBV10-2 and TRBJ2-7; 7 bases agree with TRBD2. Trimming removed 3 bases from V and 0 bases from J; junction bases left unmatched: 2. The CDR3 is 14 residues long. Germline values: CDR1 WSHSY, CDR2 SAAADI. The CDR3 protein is CASSETSASYEQYF. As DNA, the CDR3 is TGCGCCAGCAGTGAAACTAGCGCCTCCTACGAGCAGTACTTC.

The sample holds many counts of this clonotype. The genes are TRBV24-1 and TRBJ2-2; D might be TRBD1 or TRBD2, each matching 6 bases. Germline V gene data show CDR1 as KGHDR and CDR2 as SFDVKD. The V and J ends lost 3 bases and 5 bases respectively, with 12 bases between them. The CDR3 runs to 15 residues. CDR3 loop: CATSDGGTSTGELFF. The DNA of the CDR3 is TGTGCCACCAGTGATGGGGGGACATCGACCGGGGAGCTGTTTTTT.

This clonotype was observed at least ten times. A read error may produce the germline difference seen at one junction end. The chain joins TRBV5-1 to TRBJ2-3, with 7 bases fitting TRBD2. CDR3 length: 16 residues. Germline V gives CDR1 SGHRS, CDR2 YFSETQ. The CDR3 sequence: CASRLGLAVDADTQYF. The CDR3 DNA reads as TGCGCCAGCAGATTGGGGCTAGCGGTTGATGCAGATACGCAGTATTTT.

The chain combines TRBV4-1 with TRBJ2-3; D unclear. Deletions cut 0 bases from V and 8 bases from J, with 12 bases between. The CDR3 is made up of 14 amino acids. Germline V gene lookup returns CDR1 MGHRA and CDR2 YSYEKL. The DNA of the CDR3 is TGCGCCAGCAGCCAAGATCCGGGCAGTAGTACGCAGTATTTT. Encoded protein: CASSQDPGSSTQYF.

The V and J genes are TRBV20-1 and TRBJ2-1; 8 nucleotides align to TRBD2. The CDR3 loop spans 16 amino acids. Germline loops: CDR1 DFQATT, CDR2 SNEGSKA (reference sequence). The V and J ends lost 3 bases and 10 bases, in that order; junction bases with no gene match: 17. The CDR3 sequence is CSARDLAGLAMYEQFF. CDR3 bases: TGCAGTGCTAGGGATCTTGCCGGACTAGCAATGTACGAGCAGTTCTTC.

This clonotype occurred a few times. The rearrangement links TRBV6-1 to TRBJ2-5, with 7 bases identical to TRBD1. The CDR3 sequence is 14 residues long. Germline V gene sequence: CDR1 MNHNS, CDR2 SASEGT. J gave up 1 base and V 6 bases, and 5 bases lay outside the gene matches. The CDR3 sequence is CASSARTGQETQYF. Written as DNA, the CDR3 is TGTGCCAGCAGCGCTAGGACAGGCCAAGAGACCCAGTACTTC.

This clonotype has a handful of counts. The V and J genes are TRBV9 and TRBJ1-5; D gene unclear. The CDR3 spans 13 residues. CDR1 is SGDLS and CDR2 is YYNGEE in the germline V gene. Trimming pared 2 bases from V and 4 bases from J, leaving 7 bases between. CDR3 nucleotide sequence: TGTGCCAGCAGCGTGGACCTGAATCAGCCCCAGCATTTT. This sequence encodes CASSVDLNQPQHF.

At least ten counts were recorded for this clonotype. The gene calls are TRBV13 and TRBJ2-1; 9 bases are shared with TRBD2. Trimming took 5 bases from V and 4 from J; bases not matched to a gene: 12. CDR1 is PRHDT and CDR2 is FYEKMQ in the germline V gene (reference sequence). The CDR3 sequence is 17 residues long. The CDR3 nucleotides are TGTGCCAGCAGCCTCGTCCCAGGGCTAGCGGGGTACAATGAGCAGTTCTTC. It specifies CASSLVPGLAGYNEQFF.

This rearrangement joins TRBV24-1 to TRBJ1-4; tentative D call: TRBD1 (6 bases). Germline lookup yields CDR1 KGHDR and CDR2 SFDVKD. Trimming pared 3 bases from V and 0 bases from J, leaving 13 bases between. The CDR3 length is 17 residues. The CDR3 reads CATSDPTGSPTNEKLFF. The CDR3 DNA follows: TGTGCCACCAGTGATCCTACAGGGAGTCCAACTAATGAAAAACTGTTTTTT.

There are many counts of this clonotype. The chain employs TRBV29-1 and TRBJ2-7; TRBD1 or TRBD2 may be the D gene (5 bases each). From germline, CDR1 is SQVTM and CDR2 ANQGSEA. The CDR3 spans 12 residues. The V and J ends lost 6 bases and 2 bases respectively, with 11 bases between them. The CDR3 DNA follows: TGCAGCGTCCCCGGGACCACCTACGAGCAGTACTTC. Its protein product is CSVPGTTYEQYF.

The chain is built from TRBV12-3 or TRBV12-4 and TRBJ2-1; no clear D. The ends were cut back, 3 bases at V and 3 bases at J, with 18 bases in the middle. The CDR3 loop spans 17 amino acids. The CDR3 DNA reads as TGTGCCAGCAGTTTCATGGCCGTGTTGGGGAACTACAATGAGCAGTTCTTC. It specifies CASSFMAVLGNYNEQFF.